This T cell receptor (beta chain) emerged from a study of T-cell reconstitution after alpha-beta-depleted transplantation in children. A library of TCRbeta sequences, prepared with unique molecular identifiers, was generated. TCRdb ran MiXCR on the PCR reads and lists one entry per CDR3 protein. This repertoire shows about 610,000 distinct CDR3 sequences, more than 20% found once; its top ten account for 36%. Study-wide results and caveats: Surviving recipient T cells and intrathymic progenitors accounted for some patients' high TCRbeta diversity at day 60.

Germline V CDR1 and CDR2: DFQATT, SNEGSKA (reference sequence). With V trimmed by 5 bases and J by 1 base, 4 bases remained unmatched. The CDR3 is 15 residues long. This clonotype was found a few times. The antigen is unknown. The receptor was derived from a boy under two years old with Wiskott-Aldrich syndrome, due to receive a stem cell transplant. The sample here was PBMCs, taken before TCRalphabeta/CD19-depleted stem cell transplant. The chain is built from TRBV20-1 and TRBJ2-3, with 12 bases that match TRBD2. The CDR3 DNA reads TGCAGTGCTGGACGACTAGCGGGAGGCACAGATACGCAGTATTTT. This codes for CSAGRLAGGTDTQYF.